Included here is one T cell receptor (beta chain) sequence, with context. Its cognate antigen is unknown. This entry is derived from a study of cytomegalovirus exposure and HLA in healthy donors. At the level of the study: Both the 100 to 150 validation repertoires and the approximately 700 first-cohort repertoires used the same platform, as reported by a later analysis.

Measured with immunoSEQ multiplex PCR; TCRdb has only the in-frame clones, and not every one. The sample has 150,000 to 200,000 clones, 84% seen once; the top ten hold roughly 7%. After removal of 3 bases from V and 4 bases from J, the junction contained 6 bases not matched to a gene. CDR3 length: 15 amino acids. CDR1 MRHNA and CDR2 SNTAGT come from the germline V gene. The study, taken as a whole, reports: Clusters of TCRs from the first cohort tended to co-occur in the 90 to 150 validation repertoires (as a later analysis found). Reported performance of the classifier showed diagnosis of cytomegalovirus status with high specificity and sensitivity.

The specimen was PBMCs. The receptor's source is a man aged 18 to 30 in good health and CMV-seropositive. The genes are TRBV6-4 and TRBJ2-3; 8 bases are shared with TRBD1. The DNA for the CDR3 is TGTGCCAGCAGTGAAGTAGGGACAGGACCAGATACGCAGTATTTT. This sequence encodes CASSEVGTGPDTQYF.